Below, 12 T cell receptor beta chains from the same sample are listed, as sequenced in a study of blood T cell repertoires in COVID-19. The protocol was immunoSEQ multiplex PCR, while the TCRdb copy is restricted to in-frame clones and leaves out a portion. The sample includes 47,000 or so clones, 82% of them seen just once. The sequencing sample was made of peripheral blood. The source of these receptors is a woman aged 60 to 75 with acute or convalescent COVID-19.

The chain carries TRBV7-8 and TRBJ2-5, with 8 bases matching TRBD2. From germline, CDR1 is SGHVS and CDR2 FQNEAQ. The length of the CDR3 is 14 residues. V was pared by 3 bases and J by 4 bases, with 4 bases of the junction left unmatched. CDR3 protein: CASSLGLVGETQYF. CDR3 DNA: TGTGCCAGCAGCTTGGGACTAGTAGGAGAGACCCAGTACTTC.

The gene calls are TRBV19 and TRBJ2-1; TRBD2 matches at 8 bases. The CDR3 has 15 amino acids. V trimming: 3 bases; J trimming: 4 bases; junction bases outside the gene matches: 5. Per the germline V gene, CDR1 is LNHDA and CDR2 is SQIVND (reference sequence). The CDR3 DNA follows: TGTGCCAGTAGTATTGGGCTAGCGGGTTACAATGAGCAGTTCTTC. Its translation is CASSIGLAGYNEQFF.

J is TRBJ2-1 and V is TRBV4-2; 10 bases line up with TRBD2. The trim removed 1 base at V and 3 bases at J, leaving 3 bases unmatched. Germline CDR1 is LGHNA and CDR2 is YNFKEQ. The CDR3 covers 16 residues. The CDR3 coding sequence is TGTGCCAGCAGCCAAGTCTCTAGCGGGGGCTACAATGAGCAGTTCTTC. Protein: CASSQVSSGGYNEQFF.

The V gene is TRBV29-1, the J gene TRBJ2-1; a weak D match, TRBD1 (5 bases). Germline assignment: CDR1 SQVTM and CDR2 ANQGSEA. This CDR3 contains 13 residues. Trimming shortened V by 4 bases and J by 2 bases, and 9 bases separated the two germline ends. The DNA for the CDR3 is TGCAGCGTTGCAGGGCTGGCCTACAATGAGCAGTTCTTC. Amino acid sequence: CSVAGLAYNEQFF.

This sequence joins TRBV5-1 and TRBJ1-4; tentatively, D is TRBD1 (6 bases). The length of the CDR3 is 15 residues. The germline V gene encodes CDR1 SGHRS and CDR2 YFSETQ. Trimming removed 4 bases from V and 6 bases from J, with 16 bases in between. CDR3 protein: CASSTGPSQDEKLFF. The CDR3 DNA follows: TGCGCCAGCAGCACAGGGCCGTCTCAAGATGAAAAACTGTTTTTT.

This clone was seen a few times. Written as DNA, the CDR3 is TGTGCCAGCAGCTTGGGGGACAGGCGGAATTCACCCCTCCACTTT. Its protein product is CASSLGDRRNSPLHF. The chain uses TRBV7-2 and TRBJ1-6, with 8 bases identical to TRBD1. CDR1 SGHTA and CDR2 FQGNSA come from the germline V gene. The CDR3 covers 15 residues. After removal of 3 bases from V and 7 bases from J, the junction contained 5 bases not matched to a gene.

The rearrangement joins TRBV2 to TRBJ1-2; 7 bases align to TRBD1. With V trimmed by 5 bases and J by 7 bases, 4 bases remained unmatched. This CDR3 region has 12 residues. Per the germline V gene, CDR1 is SNHLY and CDR2 is FYNNEI. The DNA for the CDR3 is TGTGCCAGCAGTTCCGACAGGGCTGGCTACACCTTC. Protein product: CASSSDRAGYTF. Supplemented by reference TRBV2 and TRBJ1-2, the full variable domain reads EPEVTQTPSHQVTQMGQEVILRCVPISNHLYFYWYRQILGQKVEFLVSFYNNEISEKSEIFDDQFSVERPDGSNFTLKIRSTKLEDSAMYFCASSSDRAGYTFGSGTRLTVV.

The V and J genes are TRBV28 and TRBJ1-4; D is unclear. CDR3 length: 16 amino acids. Germline V gene sequence: CDR1 MDHEN, CDR2 SYDVKM. The V end was cut by 5 bases, the J end by 4 bases, with 17 bases between. The CDR3 coding sequence is TGTGCCAGCAGTCCAGTCGACATACCCGATAATGAAAAACTGTTTTTT. Translating gives CASSPVDIPDNEKLFF.

Turning to this clone: Other nucleotide sequences in the sample specify the same CDR3. The V and J genes are TRBV11-3 and TRBJ2-3; TRBD2 matches at 8 bases. This CDR3 spans 13 amino acids. Germline V gene lookup returns CDR1 SGHNT and CDR2 YENEEA. V lost 4 bases and J lost 6; bases outside the gene matches: 3. The CDR3 sequence: CASSSRLADTQYF. The CDR3 bases are TGTGCCAGCAGCTCTCGACTAGCGGATACGCAGTATTTT.

The sample holds one count of this clone. The rearrangement links TRBV5-4 to TRBJ1-2; 9 bases fit TRBD1. V was clipped by 5 bases and J by 4 bases; unmatched bases: 6. CDR1 and CDR2 (germline): SGHNT, YYREEE (reference sequence). This CDR3 is built from 14 residues. The CDR3 loop is CASRRDRASYGYTF. The CDR3 DNA is TGTGCCAGCAGACGGGACAGGGCCTCCTATGGCTACACCTTC.

The CDR3 region has the DNA TGTGCCAGCAGCCAAAGACAGGAAGTTGGCTACACCTTC. This translates into CASSQRQEVGYTF. The chain has TRBV7-8 and TRBJ1-2, with D perhaps matching TRBD1 (6 bases). Trimming left V 5 bases short and J 7 bases short, with 14 bases between. Germline V gene data show CDR1 as SGHVS and CDR2 as FQNEAQ. The CDR3 is 13 residues long.

This clone was seen a single time. This chain connects TRBV27 to TRBJ2-2; D may be TRBD1 (5 bases). From germline, CDR1 is MNHEY and CDR2 SMNVEV (reference sequence). V was pared by 8 bases and J by 2 bases, with 12 bases between. This CDR3 region has 14 residues. The CDR3: CASGAQGNTGELFF. CDR3 coding DNA: TGTGCCAGCGGAGCCCAGGGAAACACCGGGGAGCTGTTTTTT.